These 27 T cell receptor beta chains originate from one sample sequenced in a study of blood T cells in healthy people across ages. The authors ran a second PCR of roughly 6 to 12 cycles using a sample-barcoded 5' primer and a J-beta primer mix. Via MiXCR, TCRdb re-called the 5' RACE reads, giving one row per CDR3 protein. This table has some 1.4 million distinct CDR3 sequences, roughly 40% appearing once. The specimen sequenced was blood. These receptors came from a woman between 18 and 30 years old in good health.

The chain recombines TRBV3-1 with TRBJ1-6; tentatively, D is TRBD1 (5 bases). The CDR3 is 16 residues long. Germline V gene lookup returns CDR1 LGHDT and CDR2 YNNKEL (reference sequence). Trimming removed 4 bases at V and 9 bases at J, with 19 bases between. CDR3: CASSLATGTQGSPLHF. CDR3 coding DNA: TGTGCCAGCAGCCTGGCTACCGGGACGCAAGGTTCACCCCTCCACTTT.

This clonotype turned up a few times. The chain is built from TRBV3-1 and TRBJ2-7, with a possible D match to TRBD2 (5 bases). The DNA end lines up better with TRBJ2-4; the J call may be wrong. Germline CDR1 and CDR2: LGHDT and YNNKEL (reference sequence). The CDR3 has 13 amino acids. CDR3 sequence reads: CASSHRAENIQYF. CDR3 coding DNA: TGTGCCAGCAGCCACCGAGCGGAAAACATTCAGTACTTC.

This clonotype was seen more than once but under ten times. The chain is built from TRBV20-1 and TRBJ1-2; D remains unclear. Trimming removed 0 bases at V and 7 bases at J, with 12 bases between. CDR3 length equals 13 residues. CDR1 is DFQATT and CDR2 is SNEGSKA in the germline V gene (reference sequence). The CDR3 DNA follows: TGCAGTGCTAGAGATGGGCCGGGTAGTGGCTACACCTTC. Amino acids: CSARDGPGSGYTF.

This clonotype was counted a few times. The V call is TRBV2, the J call TRBJ2-5, with D hard to call. V was trimmed by 10 bases and J by 0 bases, leaving 24 bases between them. Looked up from germline, CDR1 is SNHLY and CDR2 is FYNNEI. The CDR3 totals 17 residues. In nucleotides, the CDR3 is TGTGCCACCGCAAAAGCCCTGGCAGCCACGTACCAAGAGACCCAGTACTTC. This codes for CATAKALAATYQETQYF.

The V call is TRBV20-1, the J call TRBJ2-4, with 10 bases lining up with TRBD1. The J call may not be correct, given that the DNA end is closer to TRBJ2-7. Germline V gene sequence: CDR1 DFQATT, CDR2 SNEGSKA (reference sequence). The CDR3 is 15 residues long. The CDR3: CSANRGGQGTYEQYF. The CDR3 DNA follows: TGCAGTGCTAACCGTGGGGGACAGGGGACCTACGAGCAGTACTTC.

This chain uses TRBV20-1 with TRBJ2-2; TRBD1 matches 10 bases. Per the germline V gene, CDR1 is DFQATT and CDR2 is SNEGSKA (reference sequence). V gave up 5 bases and J gave up 5 bases; unmatched junction bases: 5. The CDR3 contains 14 residues. The CDR3 bases are TGCAGTGCTTGGACAGGGGGGTTTACCGGGGAGCTGTTTTTT. This translates into CSAWTGGFTGELFF.

DNA for the CDR3: TGTGCCAGCAGTGAAGCGGGGGGTAGAGGGCCGTATTTT. This sequence encodes CASSEAGGRGPYF. The V gene is TRBV6-1, the J gene TRBJ2-3, with D perhaps TRBD2 (6 bases). Germline V gene lookup returns CDR1 MNHNS and CDR2 SASEGT. The V end lost 0 bases, the J end lost 14 bases, and 15 bases lay between the germline ends. The CDR3 length is 13 residues.

This clonotype appeared a few times. The chain is built from TRBV30 and TRBJ2-7, with TRBD2 matching 10 bases. Germline assignment: CDR1 GTSNPN and CDR2 SVGIG (reference sequence). V was clipped by 4 bases and J by 2 bases; unmatched bases: 14. The CDR3 is 17 amino acids. For the CDR3, the DNA is TGTGCCTGGACTCGGACTAGCGGAGCCTACACCCCCTACGAGCAGTACTTC. Its protein is CAWTRTSGAYTPYEQYF.

In this sample, this clonotype turned up a few times. The chain uses TRBV20-1 and TRBJ1-6; D is perhaps TRBD1 (6 bases). The germline V gene encodes CDR1 DFQATT and CDR2 SNEGSKA (reference sequence). V was clipped by 3 bases and J by 4 bases, with 13 bases between them. The CDR3 has 15 amino acids. CDR3 sequence: CSASEGQTYNSPLHF. The CDR3 DNA follows: TGCAGTGCTAGCGAAGGACAGACGTATAATTCACCCCTCCACTTT.

V gene TRBV20-1 combines with J gene TRBJ2-5, with a tentative D call TRBD2 (7 bases). Germline CDR1 reads DFQATT; CDR2 reads SNEGSKA (reference sequence). V gave up 6 bases and J gave up 5 bases, with 16 bases separating them. This CDR3 comprises 13 residues. As DNA, the CDR3 is TGCAGTGCCCCTATTCCGGGGGGCGAGACCCAGTACTTC. As protein: CSAPIPGGETQYF.

This clonotype was observed a few times. The V gene is TRBV29-1, the J gene TRBJ2-5; tentative D call: TRBD2 (6 bases). Germline V lookup: CDR1 SQVTM, CDR2 ANQGSEA. CDR3 length: 12 residues. Trimming shortened V by 7 bases and J by 2 bases, and 11 bases separated the two germline ends. CDR3 loop: CSGVGGQETQYF. In DNA form, the CDR3 reads TGCAGCGGGGTGGGGGGACAAGAGACCCAGTACTTC. Filled out from reference TRBV29-1 and TRBJ2-5, the complete variable domain reads SAVISQKPSRDICQRGTSLTIQCQVDSQVTMMFWYRQQPGQSLTLIATANQGSEATYESGFVIDKFPISRPNLTFSTLTVSNMSPEDSSIYLCSGVGGQETQYFGPGTRLLVL.

The chain employs TRBV3-1 and TRBJ2-5; D gene uncertain. The germline gives CDR1 LGHDT, CDR2 YNNKEL (reference sequence). CDR3 length: 12 residues. The V and J ends lost 3 bases and 9 bases respectively, with 11 bases between them. The CDR3: CASSHTDRAQYF. For the CDR3, the DNA is TGTGCCAGCAGCCACACGGACCGGGCCCAGTACTTC.

This rearrangement joins TRBV7-9 to TRBJ2-1, with D hard to call. Germline loops: CDR1 SEHNR, CDR2 FQNEAQ (reference sequence). This CDR3 is 14 amino acids long. Trimming pared 7 bases from V and 4 bases from J, leaving 14 bases between. The CDR3 nucleotides are TGTGCCAGCACCCCACTTCAGTCTTACAATGAGCAGTTCTTC. The encoded protein is CASTPLQSYNEQFF.

CDR3: CASSSTAPGILELDTQYF. The CDR3, as DNA: TGTGCCAGCAGCTCCACCGCTCCAGGGATTTTAGAACTAGATACGCAGTATTTT. The chain links TRBV5-5 to TRBJ2-3; possibly TRBD1 for D (5 bases). Trimming pared 3 bases from V and 5 bases from J, leaving 25 bases between. Germline CDR1 and CDR2: SGHKS and YYEKEE (reference sequence). The CDR3 consists of 18 residues.

Only a few counts were recorded for this clonotype. The CDR3 DNA reads as TGTGCCAGCAGCCGCACTAGCGACCCTCGGGAGACCCAGTACTTC. This gives the protein CASSRTSDPRETQYF. The rearrangement uses TRBV9 and TRBJ2-5, with 7 bases lining up with TRBD2. The CDR3 runs 15 residues. The J segment lost 5 bases and the V segment lost 4 bases, leaving 11 bases of the junction unmatched. CDR1 is SGDLS, CDR2 YYNGEE, per germline.

The J gene is TRBJ1-3, the V gene TRBV20-1; TRBD1 is a possible D gene (5 bases). V lost 6 bases to trimming and J lost 0 bases, with 18 bases between them. CDR1 and CDR2 (germline): DFQATT, SNEGSKA (reference sequence). The CDR3 loop spans 16 amino acids. The CDR3: CSAQKTAASSGNTIYF. The CDR3 nucleotides are TGCAGTGCCCAGAAGACAGCTGCAAGCTCTGGAAACACCATATATTTT.

This chain links TRBV16 with TRBJ1-2; no clear D. Germline assignment: CDR1 KGHSY and CDR2 FQNENV. Trimming removed 0 bases at V and 3 bases at J, with 8 bases between. The CDR3 spans 14 residues. The CDR3 DNA is TGTGCCAGCAGCCAATCGCTGGGAGACTATGGCTACACCTTC. This encodes CASSQSLGDYGYTF.

This chain links TRBV12-3 or TRBV12-4 with TRBJ2-3; unclear D gene. Trimming stripped 8 bases from V and 0 bases from J, with 9 bases between. This CDR3 comprises 13 residues. CDR3 protein: CASAPPSTDTQYF. The CDR3 DNA is TGTGCCAGCGCCCCACCAAGCACAGATACGCAGTATTTT.

In DNA form, the CDR3 reads TGTGCCGTACGTAGGGGGGACAGGGGCCCCTACGAGCAGTACTTC. Translating gives CAVRRGDRGPYEQYF. The chain is built from TRBV6-5 and TRBJ2-7, with 10 positions matching TRBD1. Germline loops: CDR1 MNHEY, CDR2 SVGAGI. The V and J ends lost 11 bases and 2 bases, in that order; junction bases with no gene match: 12. The CDR3 is 15 residues long.

This clonotype showed up just a few times. The chain joins TRBV2 to TRBJ2-3; perhaps TRBD2 as D (6 bases). Germline CDR1 reads SNHLY; CDR2 reads FYNNEI. This CDR3 region has 16 residues. Trimming shortened V by 4 bases and J by 3 bases, and 17 bases separated the two germline ends. This CDR3 is CASSGGLPSSTDTQYF. CDR3 nucleotides: TGTGCCAGCAGTGGGGGACTTCCCTCGAGTACAGATACGCAGTATTTT.

In this sample, this clonotype turned up many times. This chain uses TRBV20-1 with TRBJ2-7; D is possibly TRBD1 (5 bases). The CDR3 sequence is 14 residues long. V lost 5 bases to trimming and J lost 5 bases, with 19 bases between them. The V gene's germline CDR1 is DFQATT and CDR2 SNEGSKA (reference sequence). The DNA of the CDR3 is TGCAGTGCTCGCGACAGCCTCAAAAGTCACGAGCAGTACTTC. Translated: CSARDSLKSHEQYF.

V gene TRBV29-1 combines with J gene TRBJ2-2, with 12 bases aligning to TRBD1. V trimming: 5 bases; J trimming: 0 bases; junction bases outside the gene matches: 4. The CDR3 contains 16 residues. CDR1 and CDR2 from the germline V gene are SQVTM and ANQGSEA. This chain's CDR3 is CSVLGTGGANTGELFF. The CDR3 coding sequence is TGCAGCGTTTTAGGGACAGGGGGCGCGAACACCGGGGAGCTGTTTTTT.

This clonotype has just one count. Its ends do not fully match the called genes, so a read error is possible. The chain uses TRBV7-2 and TRBJ2-1; TRBD2 matches 12 bases. The CDR3 runs to 15 residues. Germline loops: CDR1 SGHTA, CDR2 FQGNSA. The CDR3 spells CASSNPGLAGNERFF. The CDR3 bases are TGTGCCAGCAGCAACCCGGGACTAGCGGGTAATGAGCGGTTCTTC.

The table lists this clonotype with a few counts. The J gene is TRBJ2-6, the V gene TRBV9, with 7 nucleotides matching TRBD1. Germline-derived CDR1 and CDR2 are SGDLS and YYNGEE. The CDR3 covers 18 residues. Trimming at V came to 0 bases and at J to 2 bases, leaving 8 bases not matched to a gene. In nucleotides, the CDR3 is TGTGCCAGCAGCGTAGTGGGACAGCGGATCACTGGGGCCAACGTCCTGACTTTC. It translates to CASSVVGQRITGANVLTF.

The gene calls are TRBV15 and TRBJ2-5; 7 nucleotides match TRBD1. V dropped 4 bases and J dropped 11; count of bases not matched to a gene: 13. CDR3 length: 14 residues. CDR1 and CDR2 from the germline V gene are LNHNV and YYDKDF (reference sequence). The DNA of the CDR3 is TGTGCCACCAGCACAGGGGACAGAGACAATGAGCAGTACTTC. Its translation: CATSTGDRDNEQYF.

This clonotype has only a few counts. V is TRBV12-3 or TRBV12-4 and J is TRBJ2-5; D perhaps matches TRBD2 (5 bases). The CDR3 sequence is 14 residues long. Deletions cut 3 bases from V and 11 bases from J, with 19 bases between. The CDR3: CASSLDSNSGEQYF. The CDR3 coding sequence is TGTGCCAGCAGTTTGGATTCGAATTCTGGGGAGCAGTACTTC.

The chain couples TRBV20-1 to TRBJ1-2; TRBD1 is a possible D gene (6 bases). Trimming shortened V by 2 bases and J by 4 bases, and 14 bases separated the two germline ends. Germline-derived CDR1 and CDR2 are DFQATT and SNEGSKA (reference sequence). CDR3 size: 14 residues. CDR3 region: CSARSERQVYGYTF. The CDR3 coding sequence is TGCAGTGCTAGATCCGAACGACAGGTCTATGGCTACACCTTC.